One and the same sample provided the 6 T cell receptor beta chains below, sequenced in a study of T cells in Graves' hyperthyroidism and ophthalmopathy. Regions amplified from RNA transcripts were the TCR beta CDR3 regions. Using the HTBI primer set, a first-round RT-PCR was run on the TCR CDR3. TCRdb redid the calling of the multiplex PCR reads with MiXCR, one entry per CDR3 protein. There are 560,000 or so distinct CDR3 sequences in the sample; about half occur only once, and approximately 8.2% lies in the top ten. The specimen sequenced was peripheral blood or thyroid tissue (not recorded which). All receptors derive from a woman in her late teens or twenties with Graves' hyperthyroidism.

This chain uses TRBV25-1 with TRBJ1-6; no clear D gene. CDR3 size: 14 residues. V was shortened by 6 bases and J by 7 bases, with 13 bases between the two germline ends. From germline, CDR1 is MGHDK and CDR2 SYGVNS. The CDR3: CASSQDVPNSPLHF. CDR3 nucleotide sequence: TGTGCCAGCAGCCAAGATGTACCGAATTCACCCCTCCACTTT. The entire variable domain, with the rest obtained from reference TRBV25-1 and TRBJ1-6, is as follows: EADIYQTPRYLVIGTGKKITLECSQTMGHDKMYWYQQDPGMELHLIHYSYGVNSTEKGDLSSESTVSRIRTEHFPLTLESARPSHTSQYLCASSQDVPNSPLHFGNGTRLTVT.

On this clonotype: One end of the junction fails to match germline, which may point to a read error. The chain is built from TRBV19 and TRBJ1-2, with a possible D match to TRBD1 (5 bases). This CDR3 contains 16 residues. The germline V gene encodes CDR1 LNHDA and CDR2 SQIVND (reference sequence). Here the CDR3 DNA reads TGTGCCAGCAGTCCGTTCATCGGGGGTACTAACTATAGCTACACCTTC. It specifies CASSPFIGGTNYSYTF.

The J gene is TRBJ2-7, the V gene TRBV20-1, with 16 nucleotides matching TRBD2. Germline-derived CDR1 and CDR2 are DFQATT and SNEGSKA (reference sequence). CDR3 length equals 18 residues. The ends lost 2 bases at V and 2 bases at J; junction bases unmatched: 9. The CDR3 loop reads CSARPGLAGGPSPYEQYF. The CDR3 DNA reads TGCAGTGCTAGACCGGGACTAGCGGGAGGGCCATCCCCCTACGAGCAGTACTTC.

V and J are TRBV5-4 and TRBJ2-5, with 8 bases lining up with TRBD2. The V gene end was trimmed by 4 bases and the J gene end by 1 base; junction bases not matched to a gene: 9. This CDR3 spans 16 amino acids. Germline CDR1 is SGHNT and CDR2 is YYREEE (reference sequence). The CDR3 is CASSTSGGGVQETQYF. In nucleotides, the CDR3 is TGTGCCAGCAGCACCTCGGGAGGGGGAGTCCAAGAGACCCAGTACTTC.

Details on this clonotype: A much more abundant neighbour one base away suggests this may be a read error. The chain combines TRBV2 with TRBJ1-2; no definite D call. The CDR3 loop spans 13 amino acids. Trimming took off 5 bases at V and 6 bases at J, with 13 bases between the two ends. Germline lookup yields CDR1 SNHLY and CDR2 FYNNEI. CDR3 loop: CASSPEGWNGYTF. DNA of the CDR3: TGTGCCAGCAGTCCTGAGGGATGGAATGGCTACACCTTC. Using reference TRBV2 and TRBJ1-2 for the parts outside the CDR3, the full variable domain is EPEVTQTPSHQVTQMGQEVILRCVPISNHLYFYWYRQILGQKVEFLVSFYNNEISEKSEIFDDQFSVERPDGSNFTLKIRSTKLEDSAMYFCASSPEGWNGYTFGSGTRLTVV.

The chain links TRBV29-1 to TRBJ2-5, with 11 nucleotides matching TRBD2. The germline V gene encodes CDR1 SQVTM and CDR2 ANQGSEA. CDR3 size: 12 residues. V trimming: 8 bases; J trimming: 6 bases; junction bases outside the gene matches: 5. CDR3 nucleotides: TGCAGCTTTACTAGCGGGAGTCAGACCCAGTACTTC. Translating gives CSFTSGSQTQYF.